Below, 11 T cell receptor beta chains from the same sample are listed, as sequenced in a study of naive and memory T cell subsets. The SP2 primer and nested alpha and beta constant region primers amplified ligated cDNA in four rounds. TCRdb called the 5' RACE reads again in MiXCR, with one record for every CDR3 protein. The sample includes about 32,000 distinct CDR3 sequences, 16% of them seen just once. TCR cDNA received a 3' ligated oligonucleotide that carried a UMI. The receptors derive from a female donor in good health.

This clonotype appeared a few times. This rearrangement joins TRBV10-3 to TRBJ2-7, with D tentatively TRBD1 or TRBD2 (5 bases each). CDR1 and CDR2 (germline): ENHRY, SYGVKD. The V gene lost 6 bases and the J gene lost 0 bases, with 12 bases spanning the gap. This CDR3 contains 14 residues. Here the CDR3 DNA reads TGTGCCATCAGGGGGAGAGGGGTCTCCTACGAGCAGTACTTC. This codes for CAIRGRGVSYEQYF.

In this sample, this clonotype is medium-sized. This chain uses TRBV20-1 with TRBJ2-5; tentative D call: TRBD2 (6 bases). Germline V gene data show CDR1 as DFQATT and CDR2 as SNEGSKA (reference sequence). CDR3 length: 14 amino acids. With 0 bases removed from V and 5 bases from J, the gap between germline ends came to 13 bases. The CDR3 nucleotides are TGCAGTGCTAGAGATCCGAAGCTAGCGGAGACCCAGTACTTC. Encoded protein: CSARDPKLAETQYF.

Many counts were recorded for this clonotype. The DNA for the CDR3 is TGCAGTCCCCTCAGACGGGGGGTTTTTGATACGCAGTATTTT. It codes for CSPLRRGVFDTQYF. This chain uses TRBV20-1 with TRBJ2-3; 7 nucleotides match TRBD2. Germline V gene lookup returns CDR1 DFQATT and CDR2 SNEGSKA (reference sequence). Unmatched junction bases numbered 14, after V lost 8 bases and J lost 6 bases. The CDR3 consists of 14 residues.

Concerning this clonotype itself: Given a much more abundant clone one base away, this may be a read error. The rearrangement uses TRBV29-1 and TRBJ1-2, with D perhaps TRBD1 (6 bases). Germline CDR1 and CDR2: SQVTM and ANQGSEA. The ends were cut back, 5 bases at V and 12 bases at J, with 31 bases in the middle. This CDR3 has 16 residues. CDR3 residues: CSVPPSGTTRDWGDTF. Here the CDR3 DNA reads TGCAGCGTTCCCCCTTCCGGGACAACACGGGATTGGGGCGACACCTTC.

This clonotype has more than one count but fewer than ten. The rearrangement joins TRBV9 to TRBJ1-2, with D perhaps TRBD1 (5 bases). The CDR3 is 14 amino acids. Germline CDR1 and CDR2: SGDLS and YYNGEE. V was clipped by 4 bases and J by 5 bases, with 15 bases between them. The CDR3 loop reads CASSQGDARYGYTF. The CDR3 region has the DNA TGTGCCAGCAGCCAAGGGGACGCACGATATGGCTACACCTTC.

The chain is built from TRBV6-5 and TRBJ1-1; D call uncertain. The length of the CDR3 is 15 residues. Between the trimmed V and J ends, which lost 1 base and 4 bases, there was a span of 13 bases. Germline CDR1 is MNHEY and CDR2 is SVGAGI. CDR3 loop: CASSYWDRPSTEAFF. CDR3 nucleotides: TGTGCCAGCAGTTACTGGGATAGGCCCTCCACTGAAGCTTTCTTT.

This clonotype was counted a few times. V is TRBV7-2 and J is TRBJ2-7, with 10 bases aligning to TRBD1. V lost 5 bases and J lost 4; bases outside the gene matches: 5. CDR3 size: 14 residues. In germline, CDR1 is SGHTA, CDR2 FQGNSA. The chain's CDR3 is CASSPRTGGYEQYF. CDR3 in DNA: TGTGCCAGCAGCCCGAGGACAGGGGGATACGAGCAGTACTTC. Full variable domain (remainder filled in from reference TRBV7-2 and TRBJ2-7): GAGVSQSPSNKVTEKGKDVELRCDPISGHTALYWYRQSLGQGLEFLIYFQGNSAPDKSGLPSDRFSAERTGGSVSTLTIQRTQQEDSAVYLCASSPRTGGYEQYFGPGTRLTVT.

The gene calls are TRBV6-2 or TRBV6-3 and TRBJ2-3, with D possibly TRBD1 on 5 matching bases. The germline V gene has CDR1 MNHEY and CDR2 SVGEGT. The CDR3 loop spans 15 amino acids. V was shortened by 2 bases and J by 4 bases, with 13 bases between the two germline ends. CDR3 in amino acids: CASSYVRGGSDTQYF. The CDR3, as DNA: TGTGCCAGCAGTTACGTAAGGGGCGGATCAGATACGCAGTATTTT.

The table lists this clonotype with many counts. V usage is TRBV11-3 and J usage is TRBJ1-6; tentatively, D is TRBD1 (5 bases). The length of the CDR3 is 22 residues. Germline V CDR1 and CDR2: SGHNT, YENEEA. V lost 0 bases and J lost 0, with 24 bases in between. The CDR3 region has the DNA TGTGCCAGCAGCTTAGATGGGCAGGGAGTACCCCCACACAGCTCCTATAATTCACCCCTCCACTTT. Translation gives CASSLDGQGVPPHSSYNSPLHF.

This clonotype has a count of ten or more. J is TRBJ2-2 and V is TRBV20-1, with TRBD2 as a possible D gene (5 bases). The CDR3 is made up of 15 amino acids. In germline, CDR1 is DFQATT, CDR2 SNEGSKA (reference sequence). The V end lost 3 bases, the J end lost 7 bases, and 18 bases lay between the germline ends. The CDR3 reads CSASVRGRSGGELFF. CDR3 bases: TGCAGTGCTAGTGTTCGGGGAAGGTCTGGCGGGGAGCTGTTTTTT.

This clonotype was counted only a few times. The rearrangement links TRBV12-3 or TRBV12-4 to TRBJ2-7; D remains unclear. The length of the CDR3 is 11 residues. Trimming left V 5 bases short and J 6 bases short, with 8 bases between. CDR3 sequence (DNA): TGTGCCAGCAGTCTCGGCTCCGAGCAGTACTTC. Its protein is CASSLGSEQYF.